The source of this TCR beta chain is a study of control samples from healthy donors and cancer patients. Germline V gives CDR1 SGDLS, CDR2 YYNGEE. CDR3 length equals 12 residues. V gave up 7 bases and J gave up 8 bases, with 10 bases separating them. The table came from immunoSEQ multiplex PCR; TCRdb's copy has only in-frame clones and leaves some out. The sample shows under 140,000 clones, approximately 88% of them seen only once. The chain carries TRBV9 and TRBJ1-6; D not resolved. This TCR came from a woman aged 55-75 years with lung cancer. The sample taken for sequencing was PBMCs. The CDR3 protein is CASPGPDSPLHF. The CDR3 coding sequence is TGTGCCAGCCCAGGACCCGATTCACCCCTCCACTTT.